Following are 21 T cell receptor beta chains from one sample sequenced in a study of vaccination and CD4 T cells after COVID-19. For these receptors, no antigen is known. Indicated treatment: roughly 11-day PBMC culture with coronavirus spike peptide pools or control peptides (ViraFEST assay). Sequence data for DNA of cultured CD4+ T cells were generated by the Oncomine TCR Beta short-read assay. TCRdb re-derived calls from the PCR reads in MiXCR, one entry per CDR3 protein. In the table there are fewer than 20,000 distinct CDR3 sequences, 65% to 80% of which are singletons. The sample taken for sequencing was CD4+ T cells from blood, cultured in vitro. All receptors come from a human donor who had recovered from COVID-19.

V and J are TRBV7-9 and TRBJ2-3; 7 nucleotides agree with TRBD2. Losses at the gene ends were 7 bases for V and 0 bases for J; bases not matched to a gene: 7. This CDR3 has 15 amino acids. The germline V gene encodes CDR1 SEHNR and CDR2 FQNEAQ (reference sequence). DNA of the CDR3: TGTGCCAGCACCCGGGGGGAAACTAGCACAGATACGCAGTATTTT. This encodes CASTRGETSTDTQYF.

V usage is TRBV29-1 and J usage is TRBJ1-4, with 8 positions matching TRBD1. Germline V lookup: CDR1 SQVTM, CDR2 ANQGSEA. This CDR3 comprises 14 residues. J was trimmed by 7 bases and V by 6 bases; bases with no gene match: 10. In nucleotides, the CDR3 is TGCAGCGTAGAGGGACAGGCAGCGGGTGAAAAACTGTTTTTT. As protein: CSVEGQAAGEKLFF.

The rearrangement joins TRBV4-3 to TRBJ2-7; TRBD2 might be the D (6 bases). The ends were cut back, 4 bases at V and 5 bases at J, with 12 bases in the middle. CDR1 is LGHNA, CDR2 YSLEER, per germline. The CDR3 runs to 13 residues. The CDR3 DNA follows: TGCGCCAGCAGCCGGACACGACTAGACGAGCAGTACTTC. Residues: CASSRTRLDEQYF.

This clonotype has more than one count but fewer than ten. This rearrangement joins TRBV28 to TRBJ1-2, with D perhaps TRBD1 (6 bases). V lost 10 bases and J lost 7, with 13 bases in between. The CDR3 loop spans 11 amino acids. Germline loops: CDR1 MDHEN, CDR2 SYDVKM. CDR3 DNA sequence: TGTGCCATCGCGGGGGGCCGTGGCTACACCTTC. Amino acid sequence: CAIAGGRGYTF.

This CDR3 reads CASNPRTERVGYTF. DNA of the CDR3: TGTGCCAGCAACCCGCGGACAGAAAGGGTTGGCTACACCTTC. This sequence joins TRBV6-1 and TRBJ1-2, with TRBD1 as a possible D gene (6 bases). The V gene's germline CDR1 is MNHNS and CDR2 SASEGT. With 7 bases removed from V and 7 bases from J, the gap between germline ends came to 19 bases. CDR3 size: 14 residues.

This clonotype is medium-sized. V gene TRBV21-1 combines with J gene TRBJ2-5. TRBV21-1 is tagged as a pseudogene. This CDR3 region has 13 residues. The CDR3 DNA follows: TGTGCCAGCAGTTTGTGGGGTAAGGAGACCCAGTACTTC. The encoded protein is CASSLWGKETQYF.

This chain connects TRBV7-2 to TRBJ2-5, with 7 bases that match TRBD1. This CDR3 spans 15 amino acids. Germline V gene sequence: CDR1 SGHTA, CDR2 FQGNSA. The V and J ends lost 5 bases and 2 bases, in that order; junction bases with no gene match: 8. The CDR3 is CASSLNRGRQETQYF. For the CDR3, the DNA is TGTGCCAGCAGCCTTAACAGGGGTAGGCAAGAGACCCAGTACTTC.

The V call is TRBV30, the J call TRBJ2-7; 11 bases fit TRBD1. The ends lost 7 bases at V and 5 bases at J; junction bases unmatched: 13. Germline CDR1 GTSNPN, CDR2 SVGIG (reference sequence). CDR3 length: 15 amino acids. In nucleotides, the CDR3 is TGTGCCTCCCTTGCCGGGGACAGGGGGAACGACGAGCAGTACTTC. It is translated as CASLAGDRGNDEQYF.

V usage is TRBV15 and J usage is TRBJ1-2; 12 nucleotides line up with TRBD1. This CDR3 has 16 amino acids. The J segment lost 7 bases and the V segment lost 1 base, leaving 7 bases of the junction unmatched. Germline values: CDR1 LNHNV, CDR2 YYDKDF (reference sequence). CDR3 DNA sequence: TGTGCCACCAGCAGAGGGGGGGGACAGGGGGCGCGTGGCTACACCTTC. Translating gives CATSRGGGQGARGYTF.

In its sample, this clonotype was seen a few times. This chain connects TRBV6-2 or TRBV6-3 to TRBJ2-3; maybe TRBD1 (6 bases). CDR3 length equals 15 residues. The germline gives CDR1 MNHEY, CDR2 SVGEGT. V was clipped by 6 bases and J by 1 base, with 14 bases between them. CDR3 loop: CASRPGQTRTDTQYF. The CDR3 DNA reads TGTGCCAGCAGACCCGGACAGACACGCACAGATACGCAGTATTTT.

Regarding this clonotype: The junction departs from germline at one end; a sequencing error may be responsible. This chain uses TRBV7-3 with TRBJ2-7; D is possibly TRBD1 or TRBD2 (5 bases each). The CDR3 runs to 15 residues. Germline V lookup: CDR1 SGHTA, CDR2 FQGTGA. CDR3 bases: TGCGCCAGCAGCTTGGGGGTGAGCCTTGGCTATGAGCAGTACTTC. Amino acid sequence: CASSLGVSLGYEQYF.

The rearrangement links TRBV20-1 to TRBJ2-7; D may be TRBD2 (6 bases). The CDR3 has 15 amino acids. Germline lookup yields CDR1 DFQATT and CDR2 SNEGSKA (reference sequence). V lost 0 bases, J lost 2 bases, and 14 bases lay in between. CDR3 amino acids: CSARDARSGAYEQYF. DNA for the CDR3: TGCAGTGCTAGAGATGCACGGTCGGGAGCCTACGAGCAGTACTTC.

V and J are TRBV19 and TRBJ1-2, with 7 bases that match TRBD1. Germline loops: CDR1 LNHDA, CDR2 SQIVND (reference sequence). The CDR3 totals 14 residues. Trimming at V came to 5 bases and at J to 7 bases, leaving 10 bases not matched to a gene. The CDR3 reads CASSADRVWAGYTF. The CDR3 nucleotides are TGTGCCAGTAGTGCTGACAGGGTTTGGGCTGGCTACACCTTC.

V gene TRBV6-5 combines with J gene TRBJ2-5, with a possible D match to TRBD2 (6 bases). Per germline, CDR1 MNHEY and CDR2 SVGAGI. This CDR3 spans 14 amino acids. Trimming stripped 4 bases from V and 5 bases from J, with 14 bases between. The CDR3 region has the DNA TGTGCCAGCAGTTTGGCTAGCGCGGGGGAGACCCAGTACTTC. It codes for CASSLASAGETQYF.

The chain employs TRBV10-1 and TRBJ2-1; no firm D call. Trimming shortened V by 6 bases and J by 4 bases, and 10 bases separated the two germline ends. CDR1 and CDR2 (germline): WNHNN, SYGVQD (reference sequence). The CDR3 spans 13 residues. The CDR3: CASRGDGYNEQFF. The CDR3 DNA reads as TGCGCCAGCAGAGGAGACGGATACAATGAGCAGTTCTTC.

The chain is built from TRBV19 and TRBJ1-5; 9 bases line up with TRBD1. The J segment lost 4 bases and the V segment lost 4 bases, leaving 5 bases of the junction unmatched. CDR1 is LNHDA, CDR2 SQIVND, per germline (reference sequence). This CDR3 spans 15 amino acids. CDR3 DNA: TGTGCCAGTAGTACCCGGACAGGGGTGAATCAGCCCCAGCATTTT. Amino acid sequence: CASSTRTGVNQPQHF.

The chain uses TRBV27 and TRBJ1-5; D gene unclear. V lost 7 bases and J 10 bases, leaving 23 bases between the germline ends. Germline CDR1 and CDR2: MNHEY and SMNVEV (reference sequence). This CDR3 spans 15 amino acids. CDR3 sequence (DNA): TGTGCCAGCACCCCCCTAGGAACTGGGGTTGGACCCCAGCATTTT. It encodes CASTPLGTGVGPQHF.

CDR3 DNA: TGTGCCAGCAGCTTAGAACCAGGACCAGGGACTGAAGCTTTCTTT. It yields the protein CASSLEPGPGTEAFF. The chain links TRBV7-2 to TRBJ1-1, with D possibly being TRBD1 (5 bases). V gave up 1 base and J gave up 5 bases, with 14 bases separating them. Germline-derived CDR1 and CDR2 are SGHTA and FQGNSA. This CDR3 region has 15 residues.

The chain couples TRBV7-9 to TRBJ1-3; the D gene is possibly TRBD1 (5 bases). The CDR3 contains 16 residues. CDR1 and CDR2 from the germline V gene are SEHNR and FQNEAQ (reference sequence). Trimming took off 2 bases at V and 4 bases at J, with 15 bases between the two ends. This CDR3 reads CASSLCGASRGNTIYF. The CDR3 DNA follows: TGTGCCAGCAGCTTATGCGGGGCGTCACGGGGAAACACCATATATTTT.

This clonotype was counted between two and nine times. The chain joins TRBV20-1 to TRBJ2-3, with unresolved D. The V and J ends lost 6 bases and 1 base respectively, with 14 bases between them. This CDR3 contains 14 residues. Germline-derived CDR1 and CDR2 are DFQATT and SNEGSKA (reference sequence). The CDR3 nucleotides are TGCAGTGCCCAAGACCGCCAAGGCACAGATACGCAGTATTTT. Translation gives CSAQDRQGTDTQYF.

The J gene is TRBJ2-7, the V gene TRBV20-1, with a possible D match to TRBD1 (6 bases). The V gene lost 5 bases and the J gene lost 2 bases, with 13 bases spanning the gap. The CDR3 consists of 13 residues. The germline V gene has CDR1 DFQATT and CDR2 SNEGSKA (reference sequence). The DNA for the CDR3 is TGCAGTGCTCCCTCGCAGGGGCCCTACGAGCAGTACTTC. Translating gives CSAPSQGPYEQYF.